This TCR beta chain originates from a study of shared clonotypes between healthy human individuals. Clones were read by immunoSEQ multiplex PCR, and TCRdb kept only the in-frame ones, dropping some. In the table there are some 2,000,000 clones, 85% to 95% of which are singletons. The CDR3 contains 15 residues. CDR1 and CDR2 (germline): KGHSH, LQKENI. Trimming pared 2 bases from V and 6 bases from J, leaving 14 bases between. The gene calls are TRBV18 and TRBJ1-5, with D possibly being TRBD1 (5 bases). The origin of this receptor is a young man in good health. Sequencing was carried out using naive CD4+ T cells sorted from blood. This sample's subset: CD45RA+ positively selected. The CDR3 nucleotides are TGTGCCAGCTCACCATTTGAGGGGTTGAGTCAGCCCCAGCATTTT. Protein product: CASSPFEGLSQPQHF.